The sequence of this TCR beta chain was determined in a study of identical twins. The table lists this clonotype with a few counts. TCRdb recomputed calls from the 5' RACE reads with MiXCR, one row per CDR3 protein. The sample has 1.5 million to 2 million distinct CDR3 sequences, about 32% seen once; the top ten hold approximately 0.25%. CDR1 and CDR2 from the germline V gene are DFQATT and SNEGSKA (reference sequence). CDR3 length: 12 amino acids. V shed 6 bases, J shed 8 bases, and the junction held 5 bases outside the gene matches. What was sequenced was cord blood. This receptor was taken from a newborn girl in good health. The chain carries TRBV20-1 and TRBJ1-5; 9 positions agree with TRBD1. CDR3 protein: CSAKQGAEPQHF. CDR3 DNA sequence: TGCAGTGCGAAACAGGGGGCAGAGCCCCAGCATTTT.